The T cell receptor (beta chain) under discussion was sequenced for a study of radiotherapy plus CTLA-4 blockade in lung cancer. Assay: immunoSEQ multiplex PCR; the TCRdb copy retains only in-frame clones and omits some. The sample shows about 77,000 clones, just under 75% of them seen only once. CDR1 is GTSNPN and CDR2 is SVGIG in the germline V gene (reference sequence). The length of the CDR3 is 13 residues. The V and J ends lost 0 bases and 4 bases, in that order; junction bases with no gene match: 2. This TCR was sampled from a human donor with non-small cell lung cancer whose response to radiotherapy plus ipilimumab could not be evaluated. The chain is built from TRBV30 and TRBJ1-2; 7 bases match TRBD1. The material was peripheral blood, obtained from a patient treated with radiotherapy plus ipilimumab. This CDR3 reads CAWSVRTGYGYTF. CDR3 in DNA: TGTGCCTGGAGTGTACGGACAGGCTATGGCTACACCTTC.